The 25 T cell receptor beta chains listed next were all sequenced from one sample in a study of blood T cell repertoires in COVID-19. Using immunoSEQ multiplex PCR, the repertoire was profiled, and TCRdb retains in-frame clones only, with some absent. The data hold approximately 200,000 clones, with approximately 91% observed a single time. Sequencing input: peripheral blood. All receptors come from a man aged 25 to 40 with acute or convalescent COVID-19.

The chain recombines TRBV20-1 with TRBJ2-1; D not certain. The V gene's germline CDR1 is DFQATT and CDR2 SNEGSKA (reference sequence). This CDR3 spans 11 amino acids. The germline V and J ends were trimmed by 3 bases and 2 bases, with 2 bases remaining between them. This CDR3 reads CSASTYNEQFF. The CDR3 nucleotides are TGCAGTGCTAGCACCTACAATGAGCAGTTCTTC.

This chain connects TRBV4-2 to TRBJ1-2; TRBD1 might be the D (5 bases). The CDR3 covers 15 residues. The V gene lost 1 base and the J gene lost 5 bases, with 14 bases spanning the gap. Germline V CDR1 and CDR2: LGHNA, YNFKEQ. The CDR3 DNA follows: TGTGCCAGCAGCCAAGCAGGGAACGAGAGATATGGCTACACCTTC. This sequence encodes CASSQAGNERYGYTF.

The chain is built from TRBV19 and TRBJ1-5; tentative D call: TRBD1 (6 bases). V dropped 4 bases and J dropped 0 bases, with 13 bases sitting between them. The germline gives CDR1 LNHDA, CDR2 SQIVND (reference sequence). This CDR3 has 16 residues. The CDR3 sequence is CASSNRVIGSNQPQHF. For the CDR3, the DNA is TGTGCCAGTAGTAACAGGGTGATAGGTAGCAATCAGCCCCAGCATTTT.

CDR3 coding DNA: TGTGCCAGCAGTGGGTTGGGCAGGGGAAGCTATGGCTACACCTTC. It codes for CASSGLGRGSYGYTF. The chain recombines TRBV6-6 with TRBJ1-2; tentatively, D is TRBD1 (6 bases). The CDR3 consists of 15 residues. Germline values: CDR1 MNHNY, CDR2 SVGAGI (reference sequence). Trimming took 5 bases from V and 4 from J, leaving 17 bases between them.

About this clone: The sample holds other DNA sequences that translate to the same CDR3. The chain couples TRBV9 to TRBJ1-1; no definite D call. Germline V gene data show CDR1 as SGDLS and CDR2 as YYNGEE. The CDR3 length is 14 residues. The V end lost 0 bases, the J end lost 1 base, and 7 bases lay between the germline ends. The CDR3 DNA reads TGTGCCAGCAGCGTAGCGGGAGCGAACACTGAAGCTTTCTTT. As protein: CASSVAGANTEAFF.

The chain has TRBV3-1 (or the pseudogene TRBV3-2) and TRBJ2-4; TRBD1 might be the D (5 bases). Germline-derived CDR1 and CDR2 are LGHDT and YNNKEL (reference sequence). Trimming left V 2 bases short and J 0 bases short, with 8 bases between. The CDR3 has 15 residues. The chain's CDR3 is CASSQSDIAKNIQYF. CDR3 bases: TGTGCCAGCAGCCAATCGGACATAGCCAAAAACATTCAGTACTTC.

The rearrangement joins TRBV6-1 to TRBJ2-1, with TRBD2 identical over 9 bases. Trimming at V came to 3 bases and at J to 4 bases, leaving 7 bases not matched to a gene. The CDR3 spans 16 residues. CDR1 is MNHNS, CDR2 SASEGT, per germline. CDR3 in amino acids: CASSDYSGGSYNEQFF. CDR3 nucleotides: TGTGCCAGCAGTGACTATAGCGGGGGTTCTTACAATGAGCAGTTCTTC.

The chain is built from TRBV3-1 (or the pseudogene TRBV3-2) and TRBJ2-7; TRBD2 matches 10 bases. Germline-derived CDR1 and CDR2 are LGHDT and YNNKEL (reference sequence). Losses at the gene ends were 3 bases for V and 0 bases for J; bases not matched to a gene: 14. The CDR3 is made up of 19 amino acids. In DNA, the CDR3 is TGTGCCAGCAGCCACCTTAGCGGGGGGATTCGACCTCGCTCCTACGAGCAGTACTTC. The encoded protein is CASSHLSGGIRPRSYEQYF.

The gene calls are TRBV29-1 and TRBJ1-1; 7 bases map to TRBD1. The CDR3 has 13 residues. The germline V gene has CDR1 SQVTM and CDR2 ANQGSEA. V gave up 6 bases and J gave up 1 base; unmatched junction bases: 5. CDR3 protein: CSVLTGRNTEAFF. The DNA for the CDR3 is TGCAGCGTGTTGACAGGGAGGAACACTGAAGCTTTCTTT.

The chain uses TRBV5-1 and TRBJ2-3; unclear D gene. Germline loops: CDR1 SGHRS, CDR2 YFSETQ. The CDR3 totals 11 residues. Trimming stripped 1 base from V and 5 bases from J, with 2 bases between. The CDR3 sequence is CASSLRDTQYF. The CDR3 nucleotides read TGCGCCAGCAGCTTGCGAGATACGCAGTATTTT. Full variable domain (outside the CDR3, taken from reference TRBV5-1 and TRBJ2-3): KAGVTQTPRYLIKTRGQQVTLSCSPISGHRSVSWYQQTPGQGLQFLFEYFSETQRNKGNFPGRFSGRQFSNSRSEMNVSTLELGDSALYLCASSLRDTQYFGPGTRLTVL.

The chain joins TRBV12-5 to TRBJ2-2; TRBD1 is a possible D gene (5 bases). Germline CDR1 and CDR2: LGHNT and FRNRAP. The CDR3 totals 16 residues. V was pared by 6 bases and J by 7 bases, with 21 bases between. CDR3 nucleotide sequence: TGTGCTAGTGGGAAAACTTCAGGGTCCCAAATCGGGGAGCTGTTTTTT. Protein: CASGKTSGSQIGELFF.

This chain joins TRBV5-6 and TRBJ2-7; D is possibly TRBD1 (6 bases). V was shortened by 4 bases and J by 2 bases, with 16 bases between the two germline ends. Germline-derived CDR1 and CDR2 are SGHDT and YYEEEE. This CDR3 spans 15 amino acids. The CDR3 coding sequence is TGTGCCAGCAGCACGAGAACAGGGTTCCCCTACGAGCAGTACTTC. This codes for CASSTRTGFPYEQYF.

DNA of the CDR3: TGCGCCAGCAGCCAAGCCTCGGGACAGGGCTACGAGCAGTACTTC. Residues: CASSQASGQGYEQYF. V and J are TRBV4-1 and TRBJ2-7; the match to TRBD1 covers 9 bases. The CDR3 consists of 15 residues. Trimming cost V 1 base and J 3 bases; bases outside gene matches: 4. Germline-derived CDR1 and CDR2 are MGHRA and YSYEKL.

The rearrangement links TRBV5-6 to TRBJ2-5, with TRBD1 matching over 12 bases. Germline CDR1 and CDR2: SGHDT and YYEEEE. Germline trimming cut 4 bases from V and 5 bases from J; bases unmatched to any gene: 6. This CDR3 spans 15 amino acids. The DNA for the CDR3 is TGTGCCAGCAGCCCCCGGGACAGGGGGCACGAGACCCAGTACTTC. Translating gives CASSPRDRGHETQYF.

This chain uses TRBV19 with TRBJ2-1, with D uncertain. Germline V lookup: CDR1 LNHDA, CDR2 SQIVND (reference sequence). Between the trimmed V and J ends, which lost 0 bases and 0 bases, there was a span of 6 bases. The CDR3 sequence is 15 residues long. CDR3 sequence (DNA): TGTGCCAGTAGTATAGATCGCAGCTCCTACAATGAGCAGTTCTTC. Residues: CASSIDRSSYNEQFF.

The chain has TRBV30 and TRBJ1-5; D not resolved. This CDR3 is built from 12 residues. V lost 4 bases to trimming and J lost 9 bases, with 13 bases between them. Germline CDR1 reads GTSNPN; CDR2 reads SVGIG (reference sequence). This CDR3 reads CAWNAGERPQHF. The CDR3 DNA is TGTGCCTGGAACGCCGGCGAGCGGCCCCAGCATTTT.

This clone was found once. The chain combines TRBV10-3 with TRBJ2-7; unclear D gene. Germline V lookup: CDR1 ENHRY, CDR2 SYGVKD. This CDR3 has 14 amino acids. The V and J ends lost 2 bases and 1 base respectively, with 9 bases between them. In nucleotides, the CDR3 is TGTGCCATCAGTGAGGACAACGGTTCCTACGAGCAGTACTTC. It specifies CAISEDNGSYEQYF.

The J gene is TRBJ1-1, the V gene TRBV30; D is unclear. The CDR3 has 12 amino acids. Trimming left V 0 bases short and J 7 bases short, with 9 bases between. Germline loops: CDR1 GTSNPN, CDR2 SVGIG (reference sequence). This chain's CDR3 is CAWSVRRSEAFF. The CDR3 DNA reads as TGTGCCTGGAGTGTACGTAGGAGTGAAGCTTTCTTT.

The CDR3 region has the DNA TGTGCCAGCAGCTTAGCCCCTAGCGGCTCCTACGAGCAGTACTTC. It codes for CASSLAPSGSYEQYF. V and J are TRBV7-9 and TRBJ2-7, with 7 bases fitting TRBD2. Trimming removed 0 bases from V and 0 bases from J; junction bases left unmatched: 2. CDR3 size: 15 residues. CDR1 and CDR2 (germline): SEHNR, FQNEAQ (reference sequence).

The chain couples TRBV19 to TRBJ1-1; TRBD1 might be the D (6 bases). Germline CDR1 reads LNHDA; CDR2 reads SQIVND (reference sequence). CDR3 length equals 16 residues. V lost 2 bases to trimming and J lost 0 bases, with 13 bases between them. The CDR3 coding sequence is TGTGCCAGTAGTATAAGGAGACAGGTGATGAACACTGAAGCTTTCTTT. Translated, it gives CASSIRRQVMNTEAFF.

J is TRBJ2-1 and V is TRBV27, with TRBD1 identical over 10 bases. Trimming removed 5 bases from V and 5 bases from J; junction bases left unmatched: 9. This CDR3 spans 16 amino acids. Per germline, CDR1 MNHEY and CDR2 SMNVEV (reference sequence). CDR3 region: CASSPMGQGSNNEQFF. In nucleotides, the CDR3 is TGTGCCAGCAGTCCGATGGGACAGGGGTCGAACAATGAGCAGTTCTTC.

This rearrangement joins TRBV10-2 to TRBJ1-1, with D perhaps TRBD1 (5 bases). CDR1 is WSHSY, CDR2 SAAADI, per germline. The CDR3 consists of 13 residues. V lost 3 bases and J lost 1, with 6 bases in between. The CDR3 is CASSETGNTEAFF. CDR3 DNA sequence: TGCGCCAGCAGTGAAACAGGGAACACTGAAGCTTTCTTT.

The chain uses TRBV11-2 and TRBJ2-7; TRBD2 might be the D (6 bases). The CDR3 contains 15 residues. Trimming left V 1 base short and J 5 bases short, with 15 bases between. Germline CDR1 is SGHAT and CDR2 is FQNNGV. CDR3 bases: TGTGCCAGCAGCTTAGTGGGGGGAGTGTTCGACGAGCAGTACTTC. Its translation is CASSLVGGVFDEQYF.

This clone came up once. This sequence joins TRBV5-5 and TRBJ1-2; D perhaps matches TRBD1 (5 bases). V was shortened by 5 bases and J by 5 bases, with 10 bases between the two germline ends. Germline loops: CDR1 SGHKS, CDR2 YYEKEE (reference sequence). The CDR3 extends over 12 amino acids. CDR3 nucleotides: TGTGCCAGCAGGCAGGAGGGGTATGGCTACACCTTC. This codes for CASRQEGYGYTF.

The rearrangement links TRBV7-2 to TRBJ2-4; 9 nucleotides match TRBD2. Germline CDR1 is SGHTA and CDR2 is FQGNSA. The CDR3 contains 17 residues. The V segment lost 5 bases and the J segment 0 bases; nucleotides outside the gene matches: 8. CDR3 sequence reads: CASSPRGGSLAKNIQYF. The CDR3, as DNA: TGTGCCAGCAGCCCGCGGGGGGGATCCCTAGCCAAAAACATTCAGTACTTC.